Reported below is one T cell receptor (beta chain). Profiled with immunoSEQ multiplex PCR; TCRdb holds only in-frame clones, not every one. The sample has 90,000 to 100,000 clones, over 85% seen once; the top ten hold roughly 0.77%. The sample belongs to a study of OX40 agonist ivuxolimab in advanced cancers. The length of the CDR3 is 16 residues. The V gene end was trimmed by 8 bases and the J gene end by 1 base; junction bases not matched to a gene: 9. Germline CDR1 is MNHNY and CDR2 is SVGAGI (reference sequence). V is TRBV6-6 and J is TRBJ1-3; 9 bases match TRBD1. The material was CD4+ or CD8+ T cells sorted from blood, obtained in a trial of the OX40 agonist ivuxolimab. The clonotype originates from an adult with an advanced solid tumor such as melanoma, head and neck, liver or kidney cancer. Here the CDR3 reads CASCFTGGTSGNTIYF. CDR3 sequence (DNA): TGTGCCAGCTGCTTCACAGGGGGCACTTCTGGAAACACCATATATTTT.